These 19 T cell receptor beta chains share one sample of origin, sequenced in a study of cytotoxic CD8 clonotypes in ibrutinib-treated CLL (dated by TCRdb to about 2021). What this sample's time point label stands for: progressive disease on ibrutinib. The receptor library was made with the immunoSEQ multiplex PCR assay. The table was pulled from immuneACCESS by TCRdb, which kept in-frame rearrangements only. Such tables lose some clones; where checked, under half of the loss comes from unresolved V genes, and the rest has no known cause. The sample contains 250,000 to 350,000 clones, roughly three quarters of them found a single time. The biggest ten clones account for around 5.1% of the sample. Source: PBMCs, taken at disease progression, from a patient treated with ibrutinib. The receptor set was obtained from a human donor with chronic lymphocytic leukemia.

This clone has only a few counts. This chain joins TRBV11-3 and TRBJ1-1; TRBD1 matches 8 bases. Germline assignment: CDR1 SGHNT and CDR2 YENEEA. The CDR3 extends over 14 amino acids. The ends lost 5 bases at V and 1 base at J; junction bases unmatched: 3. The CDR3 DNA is TGTGCCAGCAGCCCCGGACAGGGGAACACTGAAGCTTTCTTT. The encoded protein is CASSPGQGNTEAFF. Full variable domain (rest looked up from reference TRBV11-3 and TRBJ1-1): EAGVVQSPRYKIIEKKQPVAFWCNPISGHNTLYWYLQNLGQGPELLIRYENEEAVDDSQLPKDRFSAERLKGVDSTLKIQPAELGDSAVYLCASSPGQGNTEAFFGQGTRLTVV.

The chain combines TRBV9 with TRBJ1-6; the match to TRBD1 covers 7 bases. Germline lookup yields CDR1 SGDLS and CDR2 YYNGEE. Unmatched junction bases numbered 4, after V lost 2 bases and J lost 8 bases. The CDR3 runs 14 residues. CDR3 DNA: TGTGCCAGCAGCGTTCGCCAGGGGGATTCACCCCTCCACTTT. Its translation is CASSVRQGDSPLHF.

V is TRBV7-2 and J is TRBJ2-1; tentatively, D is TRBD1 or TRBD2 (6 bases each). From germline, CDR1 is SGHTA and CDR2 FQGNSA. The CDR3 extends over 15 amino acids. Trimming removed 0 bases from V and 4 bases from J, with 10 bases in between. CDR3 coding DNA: TGTGCCAGCAGCTTAGCGGGGGGCGTATACAATGAGCAGTTCTTC. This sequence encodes CASSLAGGVYNEQFF.

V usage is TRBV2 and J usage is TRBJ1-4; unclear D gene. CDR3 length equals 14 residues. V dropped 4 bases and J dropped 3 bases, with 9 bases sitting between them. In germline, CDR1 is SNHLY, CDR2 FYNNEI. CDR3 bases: TGTGCCAGCAGTGTGGAACACTCTAATGAAAAACTGTTTTTT. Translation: CASSVEHSNEKLFF.

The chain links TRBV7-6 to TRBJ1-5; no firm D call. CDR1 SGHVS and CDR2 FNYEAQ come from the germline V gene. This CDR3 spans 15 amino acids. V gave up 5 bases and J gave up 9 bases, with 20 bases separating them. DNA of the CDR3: TGTGCCAGCAGCCAGAGCTCCGGGAAAATGACGCCCCAGCATTTT. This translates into CASSQSSGKMTPQHF.

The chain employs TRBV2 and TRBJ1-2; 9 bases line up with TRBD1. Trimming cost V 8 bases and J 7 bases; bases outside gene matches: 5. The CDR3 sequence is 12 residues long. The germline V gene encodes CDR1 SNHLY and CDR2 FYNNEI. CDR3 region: CASQQGARGYTF. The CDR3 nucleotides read TGTGCCAGCCAACAGGGGGCGCGTGGCTACACCTTC.

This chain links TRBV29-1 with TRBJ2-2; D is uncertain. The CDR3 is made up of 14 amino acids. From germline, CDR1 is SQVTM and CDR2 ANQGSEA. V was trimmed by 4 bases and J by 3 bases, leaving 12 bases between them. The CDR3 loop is CSVVVGLHTGELFF. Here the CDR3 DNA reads TGCAGCGTTGTGGTGGGCTTGCACACCGGGGAGCTGTTTTTT.

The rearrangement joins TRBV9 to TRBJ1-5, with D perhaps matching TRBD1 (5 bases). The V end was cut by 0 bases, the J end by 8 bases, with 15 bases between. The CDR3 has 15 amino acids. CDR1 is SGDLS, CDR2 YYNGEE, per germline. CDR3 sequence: CASSVEGNPLEPQHF. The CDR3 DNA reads TGTGCCAGCAGCGTAGAGGGGAATCCCCTGGAGCCCCAGCATTTT. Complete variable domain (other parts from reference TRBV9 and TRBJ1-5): DSGVTQTPKHLITATGQRVTLRCSPRSGDLSVYWYQQSLDQGLQFLIQYYNGEERAKGNILERFSAQQFPDLHSELNLSSLELGDSALYFCASSVEGNPLEPQHFGDGTRLSIL.

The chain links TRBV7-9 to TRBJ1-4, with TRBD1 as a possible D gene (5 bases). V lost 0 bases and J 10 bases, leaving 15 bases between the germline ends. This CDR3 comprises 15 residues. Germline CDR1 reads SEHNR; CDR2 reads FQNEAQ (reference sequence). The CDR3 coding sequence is TGTGCCAGCAGCTTAGCTCAGGGCCCAGATCGAAAACTGTTTTTT. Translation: CASSLAQGPDRKLFF.

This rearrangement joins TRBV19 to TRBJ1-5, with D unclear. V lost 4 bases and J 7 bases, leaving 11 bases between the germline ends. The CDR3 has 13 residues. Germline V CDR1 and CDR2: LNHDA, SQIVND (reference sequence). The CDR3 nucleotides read TGTGCCAGTAGTAACGGACCTGTACAGCCCCAGCATTTT. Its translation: CASSNGPVQPQHF.

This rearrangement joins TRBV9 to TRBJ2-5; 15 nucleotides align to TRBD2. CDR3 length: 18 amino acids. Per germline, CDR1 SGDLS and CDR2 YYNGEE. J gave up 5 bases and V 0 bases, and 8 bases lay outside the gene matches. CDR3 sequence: CASSVAPGLAGGGETQYF. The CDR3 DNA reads TGTGCCAGCAGCGTAGCCCCGGGACTAGCGGGGGGAGGGGAGACCCAGTACTTC. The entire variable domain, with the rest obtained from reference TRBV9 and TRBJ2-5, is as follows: DSGVTQTPKHLITATGQRVTLRCSPRSGDLSVYWYQQSLDQGLQFLIQYYNGEERAKGNILERFSAQQFPDLHSELNLSSLELGDSALYFCASSVAPGLAGGGETQYFGPGTRLLVL.

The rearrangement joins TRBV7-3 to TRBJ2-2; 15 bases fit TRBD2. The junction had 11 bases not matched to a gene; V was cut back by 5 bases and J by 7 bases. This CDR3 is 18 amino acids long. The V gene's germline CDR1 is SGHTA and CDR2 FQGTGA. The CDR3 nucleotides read TGTGCCAGCAGCCCCGGACTAGCGGGGGGGCCATGGGTCGGGGAGCTGTTTTTT. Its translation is CASSPGLAGGPWVGELFF.

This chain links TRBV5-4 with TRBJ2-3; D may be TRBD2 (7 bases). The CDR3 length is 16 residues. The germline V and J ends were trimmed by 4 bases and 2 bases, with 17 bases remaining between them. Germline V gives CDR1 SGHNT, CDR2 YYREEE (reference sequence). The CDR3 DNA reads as TGTGCCAGCAGCCCCGTCGGCGGGGGCACCACAGATACGCAGTATTTT. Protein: CASSPVGGGTTDTQYF.

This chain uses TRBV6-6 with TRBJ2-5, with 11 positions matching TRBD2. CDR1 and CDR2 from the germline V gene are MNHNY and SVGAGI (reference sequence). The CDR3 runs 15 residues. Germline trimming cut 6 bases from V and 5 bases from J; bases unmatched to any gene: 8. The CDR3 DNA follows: TGTGCCAGCAGGATAGCGGGAGGGCCTAGGGAGACCCAGTACTTC. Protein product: CASRIAGGPRETQYF.

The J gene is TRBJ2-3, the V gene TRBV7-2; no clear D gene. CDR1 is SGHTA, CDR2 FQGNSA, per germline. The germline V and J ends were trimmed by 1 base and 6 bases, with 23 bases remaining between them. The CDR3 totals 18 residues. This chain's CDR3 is CASSLEWSRARRYDTQYF. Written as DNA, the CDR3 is TGTGCCAGCAGCTTAGAATGGAGCCGAGCCCGTCGCTATGATACGCAGTATTTT.

CDR3 residues: CASRRPGTFYGYTF. DNA for the CDR3: TGTGCCAGCAGAAGACCCGGGACCTTCTATGGCTACACCTTC. The chain has TRBV6-5 and TRBJ1-2; perhaps TRBD1 as D (5 bases). Germline loops: CDR1 MNHEY, CDR2 SVGAGI. Trimming removed 6 bases at V and 4 bases at J, with 15 bases between. CDR3 length: 14 residues.

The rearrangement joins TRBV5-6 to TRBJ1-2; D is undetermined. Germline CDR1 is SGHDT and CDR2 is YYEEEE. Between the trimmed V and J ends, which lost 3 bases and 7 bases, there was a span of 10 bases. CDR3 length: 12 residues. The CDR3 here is CASSWGSGGYTF. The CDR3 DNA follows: TGTGCCAGCAGCTGGGGATCTGGTGGCTACACCTTC.

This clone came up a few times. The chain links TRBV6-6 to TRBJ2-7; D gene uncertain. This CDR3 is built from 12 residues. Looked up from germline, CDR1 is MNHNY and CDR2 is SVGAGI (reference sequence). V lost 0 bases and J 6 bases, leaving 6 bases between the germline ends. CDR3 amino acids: CASSYSGFEQYF. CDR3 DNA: TGTGCCAGCAGTTACTCTGGGTTCGAGCAGTACTTC.

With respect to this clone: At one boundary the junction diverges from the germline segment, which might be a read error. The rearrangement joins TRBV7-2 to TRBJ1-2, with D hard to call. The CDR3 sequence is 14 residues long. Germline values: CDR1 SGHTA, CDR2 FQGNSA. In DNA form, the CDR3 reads TGTGCCAGCAGCTTAGCCAGGATTAACTATGGCCACACCTTC. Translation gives CASSLARINYGHTF. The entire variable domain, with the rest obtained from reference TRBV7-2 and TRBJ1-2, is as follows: GAGVSQSPSNKVTEKGKDVELRCDPISGHTALYWYRQSLGQGLEFLIYFQGNSAPDKSGLPSDRFSAERTGGSVSTLTIQRTQQEDSAVYLCASSLARINYGHTFGSGTRLTVV.